Sequencing of this T cell receptor (beta chain) was carried out in a study of blood T cell repertoires in COVID-19. Looking at the study overall: The United States, Italy and Spain were the sources of the acute and convalescent COVID-19 samples. Nucleic acid was either cDNA or gDNA, and it came from T cells, B-cell-depleted T cells, or PBMCs.

Germline CDR1 is MNHEY and CDR2 is SVGAGI. Trimming pared 6 bases from V and 3 bases from J, leaving 15 bases between. The CDR3 loop spans 14 amino acids. Study processing details: Scientists estimated how many nucleated cells there were by amplifying reference gene primers. This table comes from immunoSEQ multiplex PCR, and its TCRdb copy is limited to in-frame clones, with some not included. For V, J and clone size, that table is used; D and trimming come from the DNA. The table records about 46,000 clones, 75% to 90% of them present only once. The receptor was derived from a human donor in a cohort sampled during active COVID-19. Sequenced material: peripheral blood. The gene calls are TRBV6-5 and TRBJ2-7, with D possibly matching TRBD1 (6 bases). The CDR3 is CASSRDTTVYEQYF. The CDR3 DNA is TGTGCCAGCAGCCGGGACACGACTGTCTACGAGCAGTACTTC.